The subject of this entry is one TCR beta chain. The table came from immunoSEQ multiplex PCR; TCRdb's copy has only in-frame clones and leaves some out. The sample yields around 310,000 clones, 90% seen once. The source of the sample is a study of blood T cell repertoires in COVID-19. About the research overall: Whether acute or convalescent, the COVID-19 samples came from the United States, Italy and Spain.

The ends lost 3 bases at V and 4 bases at J; junction bases unmatched: 4. The germline V gene encodes CDR1 SGHNT and CDR2 YENEEA. This CDR3 region has 15 residues. The sample consisted of peripheral blood. This receptor was identified in a middle-aged woman with COVID-19, enrolled during active disease. The V call is TRBV11-3, the J call TRBJ2-1, with 9 bases that match TRBD2. This CDR3 reads CASSFGAGGYNEQFF. CDR3 DNA sequence: TGTGCCAGCAGCTTTGGAGCGGGAGGTTACAATGAGCAGTTCTTC.